This is a list of T cell receptor beta chains from one sample in a study of T cell responses to AZD1222 COVID-19 vaccine. Assay: immunoSEQ multiplex PCR; the TCRdb copy retains only in-frame clones and omits some. The repertoire consists of some 180,000 clones, with 85% to 95% occurring once and the leading ten covering less than 11%. The starting material was peripheral blood, obtained on day 0 of AZD1222 vaccination. These receptors all come from an adult in good health. Both conserved end residues are part of each CDR3. A D gene is named only where the DNA matches it firmly. For some rows the clone size is stated as once, few or many, or as a class when expanded; others skip it.

V	size	D	J	DNA	CDR3
TRBV6-5	-	TRBD1	TRBJ1-1	TGTGCCAGCAGTCAACAGGGGGCCACTGAAGCTTTCTTT	CASSQQGATEAFF
TRBV6-5	-	-	TRBJ1-1	TGTGCCAGCAGTTACGGCACAGTTCGAACTGAAGCTTTCTTT	CASSYGTVRTEAFF
TRBV6-1	few	-	TRBJ2-2	TGTGCCAGCAGTGAAGAGGGCGGGGCGAACACCGGGGAGCTGTTTTTT	CASSEEGGANTGELFF
TRBV5-4	-	-	TRBJ2-1	TGTGCCAGCAGCTCGAGGGGAGTGGACCGCTTCTCCTACAATGAGCAGTTCTTC	CASSSRGVDRFSYNEQFF
TRBV28	-	-	TRBJ1-4	TGTGCCAGCAGCCCACCGGGGGGAACTAATGAAAAACTGTTTTTT	CASSPPGGTNEKLFF
TRBV9	-	-	TRBJ1-1	TGTGCCAGCAGCGTAGGATCCAACACTGAAGCTTTCTTT	CASSVGSNTEAFF
TRBV6-5	-	-	TRBJ1-5	TGTGCCAGCAGTTACCAAGGGGATAGCAATCAGCCCCAGCATTTT	CASSYQGDSNQPQHF
TRBV20-1	-	TRBD1	TRBJ2-7	TGCAGTGCTAGTTCCGACAACAGGGGAACCTACGAGCAGTACTTC	CSASSDNRGTYEQYF
TRBV6-2/TRBV6-3	-	-	TRBJ1-1	TGTGCCAGCAGTTTGTCGGAGAGCACTGAAGCTTTCTTT	CASSLSESTEAFF
TRBV13	-	-	TRBJ2-7	TGTGCCAGCAGTCCAACGGGGGTCGCCTACGAGCAGTACTTC	CASSPTGVAYEQYF
TRBV30	-	-	TRBJ1-1	TGTGCCTGGGGACACCTGAACACTGAAGCTTTCTTT	CAWGHLNTEAFF
TRBV3-1/TRBV3-2	-	-	TRBJ1-4	TGTGCCAGCAGCCGTGGAGGGGCCTCTGAAAAACTGTTTTTT	CASSRGGASEKLFF
TRBV24-1	-	TRBD1	TRBJ2-3	TGTGCCACTTTTGGGACAGGGATAACAGATACGCAGTATTTT	CATFGTGITDTQYF
TRBV7-2	once	TRBD2	TRBJ2-7	TGTGCCAGCAGCCTAGGTCCTCTAGCGGGGAATTGGAACGAGCAGTACTTC	CASSLGPLAGNWNEQYF
TRBV11-2	-	-	TRBJ1-1	TGTGCCAGCAGTCGGAGCAAGACTGAAGCTTTCTTT	CASSRSKTEAFF
TRBV19	-	TRBD1	TRBJ1-2	TGTGCCAGTAGTCTCCAAAGCGGACAGGGCTATGGCTACACCTTC	CASSLQSGQGYGYTF
TRBV7-2	-	-	TRBJ2-5	TGTGCCAGCAGCTTCGCTGTGGAGACCCAGTACTTC	CASSFAVETQYF
TRBV2	-	TRBD1	TRBJ1-4	TGTGCCAGCAGTGTGACAGGGAAGGGTCCAACTAATGAAAAACTGTTTTTT	CASSVTGKGPTNEKLFF
TRBV28	-	-	TRBJ1-6	TGTGCCAGCAGTGGGGAGGTCGGAAGCTCCTATAATTCACCCCTCCACTTT	CASSGEVGSSYNSPLHF
TRBV4-2	-	-	TRBJ2-1	TGTGCCAGCAGCCAAGATGAGGGAGTCTCCTACAATGAGCAGTTCTTC	CASSQDEGVSYNEQFF
TRBV10-3	-	-	TRBJ1-1	TGTGCCATCAATTCACTCCCTTCGAACACTGAAGCTTTCTTT	CAINSLPSNTEAFF
TRBV2	-	-	TRBJ2-5	TGTGCCAGCACCACGACATTACAAGAGACCCAGTACTTC	CASTTTLQETQYF
TRBV11-2	-	-	TRBJ2-2	TGTGCCAGCAGCTACATCACGTGGGAGCTGTTTTTT	CASSYITWELFF